This T cell receptor beta chain is from a study of blood T cell repertoires in COVID-19. Study summary: Spain, Italy and the United States supplied samples that represented acute and convalescent COVID-19.

Some clones are missing from TCRdb's copy, which holds only in-frame ones; the method was immunoSEQ multiplex PCR. The sample yields 70,000 to 80,000 clones, around 85% seen once. The CDR3 has 17 amino acids. V lost 4 bases and J lost 2; bases outside the gene matches: 8. Germline values: CDR1 SGHNT, CDR2 YYREEE (reference sequence). The sequencing sample was made of peripheral blood. V gene TRBV5-4 combines with J gene TRBJ2-3; TRBD2 matches at 12 bases. This receptor was obtained from an elderly woman with active or convalescent COVID-19. CDR3 sequence: CASSKRTSGDNTDTQYF. The CDR3 region has the DNA TGTGCCAGCAGCAAGAGGACTAGCGGGGATAACACAGATACGCAGTATTTT.